Described below is a single T cell receptor (beta chain) sequence and its context. Its antigen is unidentified. A read error may produce the germline difference seen at one junction end. The draw of peripheral blood yielded ten milliliters from each donor. This specimen comes from a study of blood T cells in healthy people across ages. Together with a sample-barcoded 5' primer, a J-beta primer mix was included in a second PCR lasting about 6 to 11 cycles. Every single cDNA molecule received a tag from a template-switch adaptor with 12 random nucleotides. TCRdb recomputed calls from the 5' RACE reads with MiXCR, one row per CDR3 protein. The sample includes some 1.1 million distinct CDR3 sequences, 35% to 40% of them seen just once. Study-wide results and limits: Getting older went along with TCR beta diversity per million T cells dropping roughly linearly. Considered underestimates were the diversity estimates obtained from one million T cells.

The CDR3 loop spans 11 amino acids. Per germline, CDR1 MNHEY and CDR2 SVGAGI. This chain connects TRBV6-5 to TRBJ1-2, with a possible D match to TRBD1 (5 bases). Sequencing input: blood. The TCR sequence derives from a man aged 18-30 years in good health. CDR3 amino acids: CANSGAQGYTF. CDR3 nucleotides: TGTGCCAACAGTGGGGCACAAGGCTACACCTTC.